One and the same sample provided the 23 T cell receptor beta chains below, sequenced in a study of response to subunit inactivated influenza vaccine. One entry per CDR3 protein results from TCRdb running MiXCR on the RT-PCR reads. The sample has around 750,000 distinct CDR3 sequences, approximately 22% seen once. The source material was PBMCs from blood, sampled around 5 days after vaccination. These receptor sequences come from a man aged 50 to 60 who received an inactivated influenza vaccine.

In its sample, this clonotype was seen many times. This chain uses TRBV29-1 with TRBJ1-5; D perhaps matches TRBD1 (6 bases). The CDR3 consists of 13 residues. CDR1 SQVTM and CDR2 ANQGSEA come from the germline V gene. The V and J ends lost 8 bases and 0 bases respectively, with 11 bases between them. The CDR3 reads CSWTENSNQPQHF. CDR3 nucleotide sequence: TGCAGCTGGACAGAAAATAGCAATCAGCCCCAGCATTTT.

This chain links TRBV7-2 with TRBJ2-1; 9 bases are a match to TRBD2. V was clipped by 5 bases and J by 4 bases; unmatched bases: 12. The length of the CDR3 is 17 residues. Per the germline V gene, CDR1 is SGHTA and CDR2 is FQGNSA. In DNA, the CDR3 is TGTGCCAGCAGCCAGGAGGGCGGGGGGGCCTTATACAATGAGCAGTTCTTC. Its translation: CASSQEGGGALYNEQFF.

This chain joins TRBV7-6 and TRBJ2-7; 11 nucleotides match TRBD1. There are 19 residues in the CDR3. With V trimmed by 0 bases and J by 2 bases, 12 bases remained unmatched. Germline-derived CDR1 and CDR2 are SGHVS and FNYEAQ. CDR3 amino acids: CASSLAGQGGTFRAYEQYF. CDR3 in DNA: TGTGCCAGCAGCTTAGCGGGACAGGGGGGAACTTTCAGAGCCTACGAGCAGTACTTC.

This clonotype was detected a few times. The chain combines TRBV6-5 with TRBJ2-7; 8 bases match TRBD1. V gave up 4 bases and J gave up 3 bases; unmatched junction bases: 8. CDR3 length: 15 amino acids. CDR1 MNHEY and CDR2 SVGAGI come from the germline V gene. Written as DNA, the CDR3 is TGTGCCAGCAGTTGGTCCGCCGACAGGGGCTACGAGCAGTACTTC. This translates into CASSWSADRGYEQYF.

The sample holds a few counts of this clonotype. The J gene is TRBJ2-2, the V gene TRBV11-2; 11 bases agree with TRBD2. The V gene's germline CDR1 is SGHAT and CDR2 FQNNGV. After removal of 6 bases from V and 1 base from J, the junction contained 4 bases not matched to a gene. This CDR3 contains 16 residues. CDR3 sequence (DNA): TGTGCCAGCAGTCGTAGCGGGAGGGAGAACACCGGGGAGCTGTTTTTT. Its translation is CASSRSGRENTGELFF.

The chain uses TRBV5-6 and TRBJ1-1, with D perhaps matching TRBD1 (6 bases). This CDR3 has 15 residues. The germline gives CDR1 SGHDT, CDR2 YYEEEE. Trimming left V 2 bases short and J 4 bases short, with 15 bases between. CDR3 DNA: TGTGCCAGCAGCTTTTATCGGGGGCTAGGCACTGAAGCTTTCTTT. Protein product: CASSFYRGLGTEAFF. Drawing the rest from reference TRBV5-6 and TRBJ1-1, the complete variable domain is DAGVTQSPTHLIKTRGQQVTLRCSPKSGHDTVSWYQQALGQGPQFIFQYYEEEERQRGNFPDRFSGHQFPNYSSELNVNALLLGDSALYLCASSFYRGLGTEAFFGQGTRLTVV.

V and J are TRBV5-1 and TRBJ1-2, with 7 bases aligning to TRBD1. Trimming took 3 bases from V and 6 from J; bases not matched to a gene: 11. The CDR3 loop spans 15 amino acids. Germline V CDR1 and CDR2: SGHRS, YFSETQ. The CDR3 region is CASSSGPGTVNGYTF. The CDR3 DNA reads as TGCGCCAGCAGCTCGGGACCCGGGACAGTCAATGGCTACACCTTC. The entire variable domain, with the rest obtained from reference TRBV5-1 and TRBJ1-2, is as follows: KAGVTQTPRYLIKTRGQQVTLSCSPISGHRSVSWYQQTPGQGLQFLFEYFSETQRNKGNFPGRFSGRQFSNSRSEMNVSTLELGDSALYLCASSSGPGTVNGYTFGSGTRLTVV.

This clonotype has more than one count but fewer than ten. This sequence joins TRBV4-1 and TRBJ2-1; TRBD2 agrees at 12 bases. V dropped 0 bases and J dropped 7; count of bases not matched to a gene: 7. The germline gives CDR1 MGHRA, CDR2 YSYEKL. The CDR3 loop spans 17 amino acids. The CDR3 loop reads CASSQDPSGGAWNEQFF. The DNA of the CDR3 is TGCGCCAGCAGCCAAGATCCTAGCGGGGGGGCGTGGAATGAGCAGTTCTTC.

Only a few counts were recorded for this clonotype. Here the CDR3 DNA reads TGTGCCAGTAGTATCTCTTCTGCCGTCTATGGCTACACCTTC. As protein: CASSISSAVYGYTF. This chain links TRBV19 with TRBJ1-2; D gene ambiguous. The germline V gene encodes CDR1 LNHDA and CDR2 SQIVND (reference sequence). CDR3 length: 14 residues. V lost 3 bases, J lost 4 bases, and 12 bases lay in between.

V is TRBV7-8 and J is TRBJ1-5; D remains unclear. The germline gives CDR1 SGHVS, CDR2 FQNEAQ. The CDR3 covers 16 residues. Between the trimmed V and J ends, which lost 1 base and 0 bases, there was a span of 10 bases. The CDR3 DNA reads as TGTGCCAGCAGCTTAGATGACATCGATAGCAATCAGCCCCAGCATTTT. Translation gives CASSLDDIDSNQPQHF. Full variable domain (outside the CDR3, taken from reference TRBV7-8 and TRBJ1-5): GAGVSQSPRYKVAKRGQDVALRCDPISGHVSLFWYQQALGQGPEFLTYFQNEAQLDKSGLPSDRFFAERPEGSVSTLKIQRTQQEDSAVYLCASSLDDIDSNQPQHFGDGTRLSIL.

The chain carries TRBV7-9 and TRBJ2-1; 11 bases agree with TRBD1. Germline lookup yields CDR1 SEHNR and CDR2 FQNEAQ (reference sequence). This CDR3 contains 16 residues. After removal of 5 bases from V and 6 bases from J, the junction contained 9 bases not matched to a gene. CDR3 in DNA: TGTGCCAGCAGCCTTATAACCGGGACAGGGGGCAATGAGCAGTTCTTC. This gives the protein CASSLITGTGGNEQFF.

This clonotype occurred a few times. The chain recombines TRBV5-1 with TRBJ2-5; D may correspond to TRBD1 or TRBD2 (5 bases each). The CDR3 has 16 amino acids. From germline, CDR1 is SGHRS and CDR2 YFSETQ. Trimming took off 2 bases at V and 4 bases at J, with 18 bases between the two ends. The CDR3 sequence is CASSFQGGGAPETQYF. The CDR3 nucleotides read TGCGCCAGCAGCTTTCAAGGTGGGGGAGCTCCAGAGACCCAGTACTTC.

CDR3 sequence: CASSPFPGGQETQYF. CDR3 sequence (DNA): TGTGCCAGCAGCCCCTTTCCGGGGGGCCAAGAGACCCAGTACTTC. The chain joins TRBV7-2 to TRBJ2-5, with 7 bases lining up with TRBD2. Trimming cost V 5 bases and J 1 base; bases outside gene matches: 7. The germline V gene encodes CDR1 SGHTA and CDR2 FQGNSA. The CDR3 spans 15 residues.

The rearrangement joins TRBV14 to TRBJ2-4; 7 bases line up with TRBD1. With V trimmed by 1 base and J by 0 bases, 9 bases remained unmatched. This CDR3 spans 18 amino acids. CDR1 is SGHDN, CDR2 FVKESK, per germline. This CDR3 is CASSQGVDRAPAKNIQYF. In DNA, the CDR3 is TGTGCCAGCAGCCAAGGGGTAGACAGGGCCCCAGCCAAAAACATTCAGTACTTC.

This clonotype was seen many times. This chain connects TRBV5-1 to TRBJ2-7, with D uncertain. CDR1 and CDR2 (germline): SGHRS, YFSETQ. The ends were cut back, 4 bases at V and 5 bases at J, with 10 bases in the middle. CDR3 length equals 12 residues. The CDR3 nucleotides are TGCGCCAGCAGCCTGGAACTGGACGAGCAGTACTTC. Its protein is CASSLELDEQYF.

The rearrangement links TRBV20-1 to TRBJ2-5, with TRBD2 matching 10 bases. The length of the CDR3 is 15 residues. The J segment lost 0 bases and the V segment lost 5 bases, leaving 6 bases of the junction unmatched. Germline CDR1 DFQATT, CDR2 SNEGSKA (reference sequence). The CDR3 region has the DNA TGCAGTGCTGGTCCGGGACTAGCGAACCAAGAGACCCAGTACTTC. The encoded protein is CSAGPGLANQETQYF.

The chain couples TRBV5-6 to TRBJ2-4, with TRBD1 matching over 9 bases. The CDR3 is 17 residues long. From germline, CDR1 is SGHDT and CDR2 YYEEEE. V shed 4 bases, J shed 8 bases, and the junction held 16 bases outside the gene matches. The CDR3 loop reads CASSPRGQGVWGDIQYF. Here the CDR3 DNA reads TGTGCCAGCAGCCCTAGGGGACAGGGAGTATGGGGGGACATTCAGTACTTC.

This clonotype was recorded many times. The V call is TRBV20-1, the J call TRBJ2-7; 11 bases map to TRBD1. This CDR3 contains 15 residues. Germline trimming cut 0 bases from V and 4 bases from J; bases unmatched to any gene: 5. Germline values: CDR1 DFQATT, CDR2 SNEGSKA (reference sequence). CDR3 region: CSARDPGTGGYEQYF. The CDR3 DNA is TGCAGTGCTAGAGACCCTGGGACAGGGGGGTACGAGCAGTACTTC.

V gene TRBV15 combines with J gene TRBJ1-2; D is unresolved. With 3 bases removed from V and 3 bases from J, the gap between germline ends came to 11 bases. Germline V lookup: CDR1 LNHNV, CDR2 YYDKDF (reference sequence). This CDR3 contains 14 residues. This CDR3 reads CATSREVGDYGYTF. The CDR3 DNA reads TGTGCCACCAGCAGGGAGGTCGGCGACTATGGCTACACCTTC.

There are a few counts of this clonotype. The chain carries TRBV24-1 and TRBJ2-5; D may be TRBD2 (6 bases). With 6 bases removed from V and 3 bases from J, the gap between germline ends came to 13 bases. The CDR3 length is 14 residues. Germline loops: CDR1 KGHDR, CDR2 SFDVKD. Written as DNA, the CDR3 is TGTGCCACCAGTCCCTCGGGACTCAAAGAGACCCAGTACTTC. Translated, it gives CATSPSGLKETQYF.

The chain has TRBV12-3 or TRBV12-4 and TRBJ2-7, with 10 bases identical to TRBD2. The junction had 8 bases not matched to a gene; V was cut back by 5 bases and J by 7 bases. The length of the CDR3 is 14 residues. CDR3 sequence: CASSKAGGPQEQYF. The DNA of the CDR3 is TGTGCCAGCAGTAAAGCGGGAGGGCCGCAGGAGCAGTACTTC.

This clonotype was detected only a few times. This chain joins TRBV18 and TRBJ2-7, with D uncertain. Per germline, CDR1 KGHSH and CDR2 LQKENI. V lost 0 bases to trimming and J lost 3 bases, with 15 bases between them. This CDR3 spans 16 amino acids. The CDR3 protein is CASSPPGSGGFYEQYF. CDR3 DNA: TGTGCCAGCTCACCACCTGGGTCGGGTGGCTTCTACGAGCAGTACTTC. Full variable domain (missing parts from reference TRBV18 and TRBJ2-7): NAGVMQNPRHLVRRRGQEARLRCSPMKGHSHVYWYRQLPEEGLKFMVYLQKENIIDESGMPKERFSAEFPKEGPSILRIQQVVRGDSAAYFCASSPPGSGGFYEQYFGPGTRLTVT.

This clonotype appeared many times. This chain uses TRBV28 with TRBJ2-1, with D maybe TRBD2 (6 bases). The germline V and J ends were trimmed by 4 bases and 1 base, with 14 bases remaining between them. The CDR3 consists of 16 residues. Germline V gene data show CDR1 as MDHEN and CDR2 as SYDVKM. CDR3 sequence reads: CASSSWGGISYNEQFF. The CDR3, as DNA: TGTGCCAGCAGTTCGTGGGGCGGGATATCCTACAATGAGCAGTTCTTC. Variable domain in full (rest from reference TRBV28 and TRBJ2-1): DVKVTQSSRYLVKRTGEKVFLECVQDMDHENMFWYRQDPGLGLRLIYFSYDVKMKEKGDIPEGYSVSREKKERFSLILESASTNQTSMYLCASSSWGGISYNEQFFGPGTRLTVL.